These T cell receptor beta chains were read from a single sample in a study of blood T cell repertoires in COVID-19. The method was immunoSEQ multiplex PCR; TCRdb's version includes in-frame clones alone and lacks a portion of them. Of 150,000 to 200,000 clones listed, almost 85% were seen once; the top ten hold about 11%. The sample was PBMCs or T cells enriched from blood (not recorded which). The receptors stem from a man aged 45-65 years who had recovered from COVID-19. Both conserved end residues are part of each CDR3. The order of the fields is CDR3 protein, CDR3 DNA, J gene, clone size, V gene, D gene. The D gene is left open where the match is weak. Clone sizes are given selectively: once, few, many, or a class where the clone is expanded.

CDR3aa: CASSLEGLAGASYNEQFF
CDR3nt: TGTGCCAGCAGCTTAGAGGGACTAGCGGGAGCCTCCTACAATGAGCAGTTCTTC
j_gene: TRBJ2-1
abundance: -
v_gene: TRBV11-3
d_gene: TRBD2

CDR3aa: CASSPIQGHEQYF
CDR3nt: TGTGCCAGCAGCCCAATACAGGGCCACGAGCAGTACTTC
j_gene: TRBJ2-7
abundance: few
v_gene: TRBV4-2
d_gene: -

CDR3aa: CASSSGQGPGGELFF
CDR3nt: TGTGCCAGCAGTTCGGGACAGGGACCGGGCGGGGAGCTGTTTTTT
j_gene: TRBJ2-2
abundance: -
v_gene: TRBV28
d_gene: TRBD1

CDR3aa: CASSTEETQYF
CDR3nt: TGTGCCAGCAGTACAGAAGAGACCCAGTACTTC
j_gene: TRBJ2-5
abundance: few
v_gene: TRBV2
d_gene: -

CDR3aa: CASSEEVSGGFNEQYF
CDR3nt: TGTGCCAGCAGTGAAGAGGTGTCAGGGGGATTTAACGAGCAGTACTTC
j_gene: TRBJ2-7
abundance: -
v_gene: TRBV6-1
d_gene: TRBD1

CDR3aa: CASSLWSGTGSYGYTF
CDR3nt: TGTGCCAGCAGTTTATGGTCCGGGACAGGCAGCTATGGCTACACCTTC
j_gene: TRBJ1-2
abundance: -
v_gene: TRBV27
d_gene: TRBD1

CDR3aa: CASSKRRDTYEQYF
CDR3nt: TGTGCCAGCAGCAAGCGCCGGGACACCTACGAGCAGTACTTC
j_gene: TRBJ2-7
abundance: -
v_gene: TRBV11-1
d_gene: -

CDR3aa: CASSSQGRGANAYNEQFF
CDR3nt: TGTGCCAGCAGCTCGCAGGGGCGGGGGGCTAACGCCTACAATGAGCAGTTCTTC
j_gene: TRBJ2-1
abundance: -
v_gene: TRBV7-2
d_gene: TRBD2

CDR3aa: CASSHSGGQYF
CDR3nt: TGTGCCAGCAGCCATAGCGGGGGCCAGTACTTC
j_gene: TRBJ2-5
abundance: many
v_gene: TRBV7-2
d_gene: TRBD2

CDR3aa: CASSLPGAQYF
CDR3nt: TGTGCCAGCAGCCTCCCGGGGGCCCAGTACTTC
j_gene: TRBJ2-5
abundance: -
v_gene: TRBV28
d_gene: -

CDR3aa: CASSGGTSGITGELFF
CDR3nt: TGTGCCAGCAGTGGAGGGACTAGCGGGATCACCGGGGAGCTGTTTTTT
j_gene: TRBJ2-2
abundance: once
v_gene: TRBV6-1
d_gene: TRBD2

CDR3aa: CASSVQAADTQYF
CDR3nt: TGTGCCAGCAGTGTCCAGGCAGCAGATACGCAGTATTTT
j_gene: TRBJ2-3
abundance: -
v_gene: TRBV28
d_gene: -

CDR3aa: CASTQGNYGYTF
CDR3nt: TGCGCCAGCACCCAGGGGAACTATGGCTACACCTTC
j_gene: TRBJ1-2
abundance: -
v_gene: TRBV5-1
d_gene: -

CDR3aa: CASRDGGRGNEQFF
CDR3nt: TGTGCCAGCAGAGATGGAGGGAGAGGAAATGAGCAGTTCTTC
j_gene: TRBJ2-1
abundance: -
v_gene: TRBV28
d_gene: -

CDR3aa: CASSPARGADGYTF
CDR3nt: TGTGCCAGCAGCCCCGCTAGGGGTGCGGATGGCTACACCTTC
j_gene: TRBJ1-2
abundance: -
v_gene: TRBV5-4
d_gene: -

CDR3aa: CASSWTGTSGRAANTDTQYF
CDR3nt: TGTGCCAGCAGTTGGACCGGGACTAGCGGGAGGGCCGCGAACACAGATACGCAGTATTTT
j_gene: TRBJ2-3
abundance: -
v_gene: TRBV28
d_gene: TRBD2

CDR3aa: CASSEGQGDPEAFF
CDR3nt: TGTGCCAGCAGCGAGGGACAGGGGGACCCTGAAGCTTTCTTT
j_gene: TRBJ1-1
abundance: -
v_gene: TRBV7-8
d_gene: TRBD1

CDR3aa: CASSVSGTGVTEAFF
CDR3nt: TGTGCCAGCTCTGTTTCCGGGACAGGGGTCACTGAAGCTTTCTTT
j_gene: TRBJ1-1
abundance: -
v_gene: TRBV6-5
d_gene: TRBD1

CDR3aa: CSALRGGNTIYF
CDR3nt: TGCAGCGCGCTCCGGGGAGGAAACACCATATATTTT
j_gene: TRBJ1-3
abundance: -
v_gene: TRBV29-1
d_gene: -

CDR3aa: CASSLQGATNEKLFF
CDR3nt: TGTGCCAGCAGCTTACAGGGGGCGACTAATGAAAAACTGTTTTTT
j_gene: TRBJ1-4
abundance: -
v_gene: TRBV25-1
d_gene: TRBD1

CDR3aa: CASSYSSSGDQETQYF
CDR3nt: TGTGCCAGCAGTTACTCGTCTAGCGGGGACCAAGAGACCCAGTACTTC
j_gene: TRBJ2-5
abundance: -
v_gene: TRBV6-6
d_gene: TRBD2

CDR3aa: CASSTSGRGGTDTQYF
CDR3nt: TGTGCCAGTAGTACTAGCGGGAGAGGTGGGACAGATACGCAGTATTTT
j_gene: TRBJ2-3
abundance: -
v_gene: TRBV19
d_gene: TRBD2

CDR3aa: CASSHATLGTSVAKNIQYF
CDR3nt: TGCGCCAGCAGCCATGCGACCCTCGGGACTAGCGTGGCCAAAAACATTCAGTACTTC
j_gene: TRBJ2-4
abundance: -
v_gene: TRBV4-1
d_gene: TRBD2

CDR3aa: CASSDGLTEAFF
CDR3nt: TGTGCCAGCAGTGATGGGCTCACTGAAGCTTTCTTT
j_gene: TRBJ1-1
abundance: -
v_gene: TRBV6-1
d_gene: -

CDR3aa: CASRYRGEIHYEQYF
CDR3nt: TGTGCCAGCCGATATCGGGGGGAAATCCACTACGAGCAGTACTTC
j_gene: TRBJ2-7
abundance: -
v_gene: TRBV7-2
d_gene: TRBD2

CDR3aa: CASGLGQGGNSEAFF
CDR3nt: TGTGCTAGTGGTTTGGGACAGGGTGGGAACTCTGAAGCTTTCTTT
j_gene: TRBJ1-1
abundance: -
v_gene: TRBV12-5
d_gene: TRBD1

CDR3aa: CASSSRNSYNEQFF
CDR3nt: TGTGCCAGCAGTTCCAGAAACTCCTACAATGAGCAGTTCTTC
j_gene: TRBJ2-1
abundance: -
v_gene: TRBV6-2/TRBV6-3
d_gene: -

CDR3aa: CASQTPGASHEKLFF
CDR3nt: TGTGCCAGCCAAACTCCAGGGGCCAGCCATGAAAAACTGTTTTTT
j_gene: TRBJ1-4
abundance: once
v_gene: TRBV28
d_gene: -

CDR3aa: CASDDGTKRGLAGELFF
CDR3nt: TGTGCCAGCGATGACGGGACTAAGCGGGGCCTTGCCGGGGAGCTGTTTTTT
j_gene: TRBJ2-2
abundance: -
v_gene: TRBV4-2
d_gene: TRBD2

CDR3aa: CASSFDRPPYEQYF
CDR3nt: TGTGCCAGCAGTTTTGACAGACCCCCCTACGAGCAGTACTTC
j_gene: TRBJ2-7
abundance: -
v_gene: TRBV2
d_gene: -

CDR3aa: CATSEPRTGIAASGATGELFF
CDR3nt: TGTGCCACCAGTGAGCCCCGGACAGGGATTGCGGCTAGCGGGGCCACCGGGGAGCTGTTTTTT
j_gene: TRBJ2-2
abundance: -
v_gene: TRBV24-1
d_gene: -

CDR3aa: CSVVYRGSFTEAFF
CDR3nt: TGCAGCGTTGTCTATCGGGGATCCTTCACTGAAGCTTTCTTT
j_gene: TRBJ1-1
abundance: -
v_gene: TRBV29-1
d_gene: -

CDR3aa: CASSTGTGSEKLFF
CDR3nt: TGTGCCAGCAGCACCGGGACAGGGAGTGAAAAACTGTTTTTT
j_gene: TRBJ1-4
abundance: -
v_gene: TRBV7-9
d_gene: TRBD1

CDR3aa: CAIRVTTGGYGYTF
CDR3nt: TGTGCCATCAGGGTGACGACAGGGGGATATGGCTACACCTTC
j_gene: TRBJ1-2
abundance: -
v_gene: TRBV10-3
d_gene: TRBD1

CDR3aa: CASSLDSDNSPLHF
CDR3nt: TGTGCCAGCAGCTTGGACAGTGATAATTCACCCCTCCACTTT
j_gene: TRBJ1-6
abundance: -
v_gene: TRBV7-2
d_gene: -

CDR3aa: CASSLKQFLLGEQYF
CDR3nt: TGTGCCAGCAGTTTAAAACAGTTCCTACTGGGCGAGCAGTACTTC
j_gene: TRBJ2-7
abundance: -
v_gene: TRBV27
d_gene: -

CDR3aa: CASSQAPRLASGNTIYF
CDR3nt: TGTGCCAGCAGCCAAGCCCCGCGACTCGCCTCTGGAAACACCATATATTTT
j_gene: TRBJ1-3
abundance: -
v_gene: TRBV3-1/TRBV3-2
d_gene: -

CDR3aa: CASSYGVQETQYF
CDR3nt: TGTGCCAGCAGTTACGGGGTCCAAGAGACCCAGTACTTC
j_gene: TRBJ2-5
abundance: -
v_gene: TRBV28
d_gene: -

CDR3aa: CASSPHPRQSSYEQYF
CDR3nt: TGTGCCAGCAGCCCCCACCCGAGACAGAGCTCCTACGAGCAGTACTTC
j_gene: TRBJ2-7
abundance: -
v_gene: TRBV5-4
d_gene: -

CDR3aa: CSARSGVGQFF
CDR3nt: TGCAGTGCTAGATCGGGTGTTGGGCAGTTCTTC
j_gene: TRBJ2-1
abundance: -
v_gene: TRBV20-1
d_gene: -

CDR3aa: CASRVGQAYGYTF
CDR3nt: TGTGCCAGCAGGGTAGGACAGGCCTATGGCTACACCTTC
j_gene: TRBJ1-2
abundance: -
v_gene: TRBV28
d_gene: TRBD1

CDR3aa: CSASGGGLATYNEQFF
CDR3nt: TGCAGTGCTAGTGGGGGGGGACTAGCGACCTACAATGAGCAGTTCTTC
j_gene: TRBJ2-1
abundance: -
v_gene: TRBV20-1
d_gene: TRBD2

CDR3aa: CASSRESGNTIYF
CDR3nt: TGTGCCAGCAGCAGGGAATCTGGAAACACCATATATTTT
j_gene: TRBJ1-3
abundance: -
v_gene: TRBV6-5
d_gene: -

CDR3aa: CASRPGQGAGYTF
CDR3nt: TGTGCCAGCAGACCCGGACAGGGCGCTGGCTACACCTTC
j_gene: TRBJ1-2
abundance: few
v_gene: TRBV3-1/TRBV3-2
d_gene: TRBD1

CDR3aa: CASSVDRGNEKLFF
CDR3nt: TGTGCCAGCAGTGTCGACAGGGGTAATGAAAAACTGTTTTTT
j_gene: TRBJ1-4
abundance: -
v_gene: TRBV27
d_gene: TRBD1

CDR3aa: CASSSAWGGEQYF
CDR3nt: TGTGCCAGCAGCTCCGCGTGGGGGGGCGAGCAGTACTTC
j_gene: TRBJ2-7
abundance: -
v_gene: TRBV9
d_gene: TRBD2

CDR3aa: CSGLQGSNEQFF
CDR3nt: TGCAGCGGATTACAGGGGTCCAATGAGCAGTTCTTC
j_gene: TRBJ2-1
abundance: -
v_gene: TRBV29-1
d_gene: TRBD1

CDR3aa: CASRWGRGNYGYTF
CDR3nt: TGTGCCAGCAGATGGGGCAGGGGTAACTATGGCTACACCTTC
j_gene: TRBJ1-2
abundance: -
v_gene: TRBV28
d_gene: -

CDR3aa: CASSTPGAGNTIYF
CDR3nt: TGTGCCAGCAGCACTCCGGGGGCTGGAAACACCATATATTTT
j_gene: TRBJ1-3
abundance: -
v_gene: TRBV5-4
d_gene: -

CDR3aa: CASSEAFGQGGQPQHF
CDR3nt: TGTGCCAGCAGTGAAGCCTTCGGCCAGGGGGGACAGCCCCAGCATTTT
j_gene: TRBJ1-5
abundance: -
v_gene: TRBV2
d_gene: TRBD1

CDR3aa: CASSIRVGETQYF
CDR3nt: TGTGCCAGCAGCATCAGGGTAGGAGAGACCCAGTACTTC
j_gene: TRBJ2-5
abundance: once
v_gene: TRBV7-3
d_gene: -

CDR3aa: CASSLGKGAVSDGYTF
CDR3nt: TGCGCCAGCAGCTTGGGAAAGGGGGCTGTATCCGATGGCTACACCTTC
j_gene: TRBJ1-2
abundance: -
v_gene: TRBV5-1
d_gene: TRBD1

CDR3aa: CASSSSVGSGTGELFF
CDR3nt: -
j_gene: TRBJ2-2
abundance: -
v_gene: TRBV12-1
d_gene: -

CDR3aa: CASSLGLGTGLAKNIQYF
CDR3nt: TGTGCCAGTAGTCTTGGTTTAGGGACGGGACTAGCCAAAAACATTCAGTACTTC
j_gene: TRBJ2-4
abundance: -
v_gene: TRBV19
d_gene: -

CDR3aa: CASSLAPGENYEQYF
CDR3nt: TGCGCCAGCAGCTTGGCCCCGGGAGAAAACTACGAGCAGTACTTC
j_gene: TRBJ2-7
abundance: -
v_gene: TRBV5-1
d_gene: -

CDR3aa: CASAGGPYNEQFF
CDR3nt: TGTGCCAGCGCGGGGGGCCCGTACAATGAGCAGTTCTTC
j_gene: TRBJ2-1
abundance: -
v_gene: TRBV7-2
d_gene: TRBD2

CDR3aa: CASTARDRLYNEQFF
CDR3nt: TGTGCCAGCACCGCCCGGGACAGACTTTACAATGAGCAGTTCTTC
j_gene: TRBJ2-1
abundance: -
v_gene: TRBV5-8
d_gene: TRBD1

CDR3aa: CASSVEQGRSPLHF
CDR3nt: TGTGCCAGCAGCGTAGAACAGGGAAGATCACCCCTCCACTTT
j_gene: TRBJ1-6
abundance: -
v_gene: TRBV9
d_gene: -